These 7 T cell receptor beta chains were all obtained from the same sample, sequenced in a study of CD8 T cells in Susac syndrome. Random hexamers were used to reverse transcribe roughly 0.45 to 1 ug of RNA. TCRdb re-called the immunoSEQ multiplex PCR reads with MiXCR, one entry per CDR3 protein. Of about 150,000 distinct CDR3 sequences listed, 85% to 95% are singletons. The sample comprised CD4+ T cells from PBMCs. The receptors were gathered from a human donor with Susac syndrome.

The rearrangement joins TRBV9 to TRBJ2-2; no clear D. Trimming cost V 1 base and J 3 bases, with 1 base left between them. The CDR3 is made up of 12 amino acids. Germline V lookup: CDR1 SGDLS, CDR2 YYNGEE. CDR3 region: CASSVYTGELFF. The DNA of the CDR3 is TGTGCCAGCAGCGTATACACCGGGGAGCTGTTTTTT. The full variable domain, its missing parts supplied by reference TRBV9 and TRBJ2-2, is DSGVTQTPKHLITATGQRVTLRCSPRSGDLSVYWYQQSLDQGLQFLIQYYNGEERAKGNILERFSAQQFPDLHSELNLSSLELGDSALYFCASSVYTGELFFGEGSRLTVL.

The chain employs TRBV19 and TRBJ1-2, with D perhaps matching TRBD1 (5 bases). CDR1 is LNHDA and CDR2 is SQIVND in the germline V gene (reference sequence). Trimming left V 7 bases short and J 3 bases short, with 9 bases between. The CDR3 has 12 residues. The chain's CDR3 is CASTGGDYGYTF. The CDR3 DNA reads TGTGCCAGTACTGGGGGTGACTATGGCTACACCTTC.

The CDR3 region has the DNA TGCAGCGTCACAGGGTTTCGGTACAATGAGCAGTTCTTC. Its translation is CSVTGFRYNEQFF. The chain is built from TRBV29-1 and TRBJ2-1; the D gene is possibly TRBD1 (6 bases). Per the germline V gene, CDR1 is SQVTM and CDR2 is ANQGSEA. V shed 6 bases and J shed 4 bases, with 13 bases lying between them. There are 13 residues in the CDR3.

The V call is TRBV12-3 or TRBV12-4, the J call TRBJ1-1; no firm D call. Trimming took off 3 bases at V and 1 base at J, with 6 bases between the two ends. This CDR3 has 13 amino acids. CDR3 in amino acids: CASSFKENTEAFF. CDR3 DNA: TGTGCCAGCAGTTTCAAGGAGAACACTGAAGCTTTCTTT.

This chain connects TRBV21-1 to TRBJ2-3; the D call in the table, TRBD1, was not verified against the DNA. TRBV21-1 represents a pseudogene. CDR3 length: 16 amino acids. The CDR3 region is CASSSGLPFLTDTQYF. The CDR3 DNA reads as TGTGCCAGCAGCTCCGGACTCCCCTTCCTGACAGATACGCAGTATTTT.

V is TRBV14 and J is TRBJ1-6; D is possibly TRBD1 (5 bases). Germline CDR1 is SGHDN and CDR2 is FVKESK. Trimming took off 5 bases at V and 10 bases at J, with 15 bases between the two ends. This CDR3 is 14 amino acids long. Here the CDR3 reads CASSFLSRDSPLHF. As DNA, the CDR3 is TGTGCCAGCAGCTTCCTATCCAGGGACTCACCCCTCCACTTT.

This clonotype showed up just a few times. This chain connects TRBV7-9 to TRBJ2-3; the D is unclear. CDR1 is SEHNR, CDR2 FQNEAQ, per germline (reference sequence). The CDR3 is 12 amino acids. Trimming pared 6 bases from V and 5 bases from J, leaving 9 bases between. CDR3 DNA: TGTGCCAGCAGTCTGCTTGGAGATACGCAGTATTTT. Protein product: CASSLLGDTQYF.